These T cell receptor beta chains were read from a single sample in a study of PD-1 blockade in classical Hodgkin lymphoma. Clones were read by immunoSEQ multiplex PCR, and TCRdb kept only the in-frame ones, dropping some. The profile shows over 90,000 clones, 80% to 90% of them singletons. The source material was peripheral blood mononuclear cells (PBMCs), sampled before the second cycle of nivolumab. The origin of the receptors is a human donor with classical Hodgkin lymphoma. Both conserved end residues are part of each CDR3. A D gene is named only where the DNA matches it firmly. Not all rows give a size; the values are once, few, many and, for expanded clones, a class.

d_gene,j_gene,abundance,v_gene,CDR3aa,CDR3nt
.,TRBJ2-7,.,TRBV7-2,CASSLRGGFYEQYF,TGTGCCAGCAGCTTGAGAGGGGGATTCTACGAGCAGTACTTC
.,TRBJ2-1,.,TRBV29-1,CSVGNRSSYNEQFF,TGCAGCGTTGGGAACAGGAGCTCCTACAATGAGCAGTTCTTC
.,TRBJ2-3,.,TRBV4-1,CASSQIGTPSRTDTQYF,TGCGCCAGCAGCCAAATCGGGACTCCGAGCCGCACAGATACGCAGTATTTT
.,TRBJ1-5,once,TRBV6-1,CASSGFLPQHF,TGTGCCAGCAGTGGCTTTTTGCCCCAGCATTTT
TRBD1,TRBJ1-3,.,TRBV30,CAWSGDSGNTIYF,TGTGCCTGGAGTGGGGACAGTGGAAACACCATATATTTT
TRBD1,TRBJ1-6,.,TRBV7-9,CASRGQGNSPLHF,TGTGCCAGCAGAGGACAGGGGAATTCACCCCTCCACTTT
.,TRBJ2-7,.,TRBV4-1,CASSQRAESSYEQYF,TGCGCCAGCAGCCAACGAGCGGAGAGCTCCTACGAGCAGTACTTC
.,TRBJ2-3,.,TRBV27,CASSLTRSSDTQYF,TGTGCCAGCAGTCTCACTAGATCGAGTGATACGCAGTATTTT
TRBD1,TRBJ2-7,.,TRBV4-1,CASSQVSGGTYEQYF,TGCGCCAGCAGCCAAGTTTCAGGGGGCACCTACGAGCAGTACTTC
.,TRBJ2-5,.,TRBV7-2,CASSRQAAYQETQYF,TGTGCCAGCAGCCGACAGGCGGCCTATCAAGAGACCCAGTACTTC
TRBD1,TRBJ2-7,.,TRBV7-2,CASSSPTSGGQGSYEQYF,TGTGCCAGCAGCTCCCCTACATCGGGGGGACAGGGCTCCTACGAGCAGTACTTC
TRBD1,TRBJ2-2,.,TRBV2,CASSEGQGTGELFF,TGTGCCAGCAGTGAGGGACAGGGGACCGGGGAGCTGTTTTTT
.,TRBJ1-5,once,TRBV6-1,CASSDSDSPVWHF,TGTGCCAGCAGTGATTCGGATAGTCCGGTATGGCATTTT
.,TRBJ2-7,.,TRBV15,CATSRDHVQGQDEQYF,TGTGCCACCAGCAGAGATCACGTCCAGGGGCAGGACGAGCAGTACTTC
TRBD2,TRBJ2-2,.,TRBV6-1,CASSDRWGRGNTGELFF,TGTGCCAGCAGTGATCGGTGGGGGAGGGGGAACACCGGGGAGCTGTTTTTT
TRBD2,TRBJ2-7,.,TRBV9,CASSPSGSASSYEQYF,TGTGCCAGCAGCCCTAGCGGCAGCGCGAGCTCCTACGAGCAGTACTTC
TRBD2,TRBJ2-1,.,TRBV4-2,CASSRGLAGGLNRDYYNEQFF,TGTGCCAGCAGCCGGGGACTAGCGGGAGGCCTCAACCGGGACTACTACAATGAGCAGTTCTTC
.,TRBJ2-7,few,TRBV27,CASSFLPRWDEQYF,TGTGCCAGCAGTTTTCTTCCTAGATGGGACGAGCAGTACTTC
.,TRBJ2-1,.,TRBV28,CASSPIAETYNEQFF,TGTGCCAGCAGCCCCATAGCGGAGACCTACAATGAGCAGTTCTTC
TRBD2,TRBJ2-7,few,TRBV2,CASILAGFEQYF,TGTGCCAGCATACTAGCGGGGTTTGAGCAGTACTTC
TRBD2,TRBJ2-7,.,TRBV6-5,CASRTPGTRVYEQYF,TGTGCCAGCAGAACCCCCGGGACTAGGGTCTACGAGCAGTACTTC
.,TRBJ2-2,once,TRBV6-5,CASSYILFAGTGELFF,TGTGCCAGCAGTTACATCCTCTTTGCGGGAACCGGGGAGCTGTTTTTT
TRBD1,TRBJ2-7,.,TRBV18,CASSDRVEQYF,TGTGCCAGCTCGGACAGGGTCGAGCAGTACTTC
.,TRBJ1-2,few,TRBV15,CATSRGTGGYTF,TGTGCCACCAGCAGAGGAACAGGTGGCTACACCTTC
.,TRBJ2-7,.,TRBV27,CASSLGETYEQYF,TGTGCCAGCAGTTTAGGTGAGACTTACGAGCAGTACTTC
TRBD2,TRBJ2-1,.,TRBV2,CASSGELAGGYNEQFF,TGTGCCAGCAGTGGGGAGCTAGCGGGGGGTTACAATGAGCAGTTCTTC
.,TRBJ1-4,.,TRBV15,CATSSGLLPNEKLFF,TGTGCCACCAGCAGCGGCCTGCTACCTAATGAAAAACTGTTTTTT
TRBD2,TRBJ2-1,once,TRBV18,CASSQYRGEPYNEQFF,TGTGCCAGCTCACAGTACCGGGGGGAGCCGTACAATGAGCAGTTCTTC
.,TRBJ1-2,.,TRBV4-2,CASSQGNGQGDYGYTF,TGTGCCAGCAGCCAAGGTAATGGTCAAGGGGACTATGGCTACACCTTC
TRBD1,TRBJ2-7,.,TRBV27,CASSLFPGTGQLRGEQYF,TGTGCCAGCAGTTTATTTCCCGGGACAGGGCAGCTCCGGGGGGAGCAGTACTTC
TRBD2,TRBJ2-1,.,TRBV29-1,CSAPGGGPRPGSYNEQFF,TGCAGCGCGCCTGGCGGGGGGCCTCGGCCGGGGTCCTACAATGAGCAGTTCTTC
TRBD2,TRBJ2-7,.,TRBV6-1,CASNFGSGASYEQYF,TGTGCCAGCAACTTTGGTAGCGGGGCCTCCTACGAGCAGTACTTC
.,TRBJ2-7,once,TRBV9,CASSVGGTPFGEQYF,TGTGCCAGCAGCGTCGGCGGGACCCCCTTTGGGGAGCAGTACTTC
.,TRBJ1-1,.,TRBV21-1,CASSKGRREDETEAFF,TGTGCCAGCAGCAAAGGTCGGCGGGAGGACGAGACTGAAGCTTTCTTT
.,TRBJ2-3,.,TRBV28,CASSLMDLNTDTQYF,TGTGCCAGCAGTTTAATGGACTTAAACACAGATACGCAGTATTTT
TRBD1,TRBJ1-3,.,TRBV4-2,CASSQVGQGKSGNTIYF,TGTGCCAGCAGCCAAGTGGGACAGGGCAAGTCTGGAAACACCATATATTTT
TRBD1,TRBJ2-1,.,TRBV2,CASSQGANNNEQFF,TGTGCCAGCAGTCAGGGGGCTAATAACAATGAGCAGTTCTTC
.,TRBJ2-7,.,TRBV10-3,CAISRGKESWAYEQYF,TGTGCCATCAGTAGGGGGAAGGAGTCTTGGGCCTACGAGCAGTACTTC
TRBD2,TRBJ2-2,.,TRBV25-1,CASSASGSTGELFF,TGTGCCAGCAGTGCTAGCGGGAGCACCGGGGAGCTGTTTTTT
.,TRBJ2-3,.,TRBV6-1,CASRQGNADTQYF,TGTGCCAGCAGGCAGGGGAATGCAGATACGCAGTATTTT
.,TRBJ2-3,once,TRBV7-8,CASSLGLGTDTQYF,TGTGCCAGCAGCTTAGGGTTGGGTACAGATACGCAGTATTTT
.,TRBJ2-2,.,TRBV6-5,CASGGLWTGELFF,TGTGCCAGCGGTGGGTTATGGACCGGGGAGCTGTTTTTT
.,TRBJ2-5,.,TRBV7-8,CASSHLSLRDFQETQYF,TGTGCCAGCAGCCACTTGAGCCTTCGCGACTTCCAAGAGACCCAGTACTTC
.,TRBJ2-2,.,TRBV6-1,CASSELPAGELFF,TGTGCCAGCAGTGAATTGCCGGCCGGGGAGCTGTTTTTT
.,TRBJ2-5,.,TRBV6-1,CASSRGDETQYF,TGTGCCAGCAGTAGAGGTGATGAGACCCAGTACTTC
TRBD2,TRBJ2-1,.,TRBV5-1,CASGRFQREQVVYNEQFF,TGCGCCAGCGGAAGATTTCAGCGGGAGCAGGTCGTCTACAATGAGCAGTTCTTC
.,TRBJ1-1,.,TRBV4-2,CASSSQAGASNTEAFF,TGTGCCAGCAGCTCACAAGCCGGGGCCTCGAACACTGAAGCTTTCTTT
TRBD1,TRBJ2-3,.,TRBV18,CASSTRPGQGAFTDTQYF,TGTGCCAGCTCAACGAGACCGGGACAGGGGGCTTTCACAGATACGCAGTATTTT
.,TRBJ1-5,.,TRBV6-4,CASSGQTYNQPQHF,TGTGCCAGCAGTGGACAGACATACAATCAGCCCCAGCATTTT